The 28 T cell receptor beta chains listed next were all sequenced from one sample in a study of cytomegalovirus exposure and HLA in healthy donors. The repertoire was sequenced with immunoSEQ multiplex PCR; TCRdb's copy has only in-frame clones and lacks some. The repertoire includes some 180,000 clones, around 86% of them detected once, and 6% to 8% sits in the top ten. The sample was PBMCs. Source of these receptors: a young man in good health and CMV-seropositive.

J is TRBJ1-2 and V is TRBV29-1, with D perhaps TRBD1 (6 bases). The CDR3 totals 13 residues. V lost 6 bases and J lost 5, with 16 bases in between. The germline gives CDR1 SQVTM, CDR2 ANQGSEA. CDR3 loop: CSVGTGAGYGYTF. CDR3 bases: TGCAGCGTCGGGACGGGGGCTGGGTATGGCTACACCTTC.

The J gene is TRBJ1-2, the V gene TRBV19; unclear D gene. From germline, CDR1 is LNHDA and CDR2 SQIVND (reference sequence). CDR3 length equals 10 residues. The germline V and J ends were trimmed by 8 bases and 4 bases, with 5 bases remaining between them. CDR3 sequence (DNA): TGTGCCAGTTCCTTCTATGGCTACACCTTC. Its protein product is CASSFYGYTF.

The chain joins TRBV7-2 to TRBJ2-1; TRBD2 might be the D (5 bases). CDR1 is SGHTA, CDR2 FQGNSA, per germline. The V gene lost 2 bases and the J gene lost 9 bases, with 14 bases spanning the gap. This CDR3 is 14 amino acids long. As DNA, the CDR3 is TGTGCCAGCAGCTTACTCGGCCTAGCTTTTGAGCAGTTCTTC. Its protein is CASSLLGLAFEQFF.

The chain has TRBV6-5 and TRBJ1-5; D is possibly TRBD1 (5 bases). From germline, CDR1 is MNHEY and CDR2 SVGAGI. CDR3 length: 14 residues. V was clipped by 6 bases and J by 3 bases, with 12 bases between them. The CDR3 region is CASSLGPSNQPQHF. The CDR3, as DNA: TGTGCCAGCAGCCTGGGACCTTCCAATCAGCCCCAGCATTTT.

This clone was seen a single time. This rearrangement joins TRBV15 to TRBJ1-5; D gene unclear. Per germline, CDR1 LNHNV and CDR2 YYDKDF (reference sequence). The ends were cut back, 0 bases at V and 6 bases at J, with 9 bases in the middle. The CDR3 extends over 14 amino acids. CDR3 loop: CATSRDYTGQPQHF. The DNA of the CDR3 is TGTGCCACCAGCAGAGATTATACGGGTCAGCCCCAGCATTTT.

The CDR3 DNA follows: TGTGCCAGCGCACTAGCGGGAGGTCGGGAGACCCAGTACTTC. This codes for CASALAGGRETQYF. The V call is TRBV28, the J call TRBJ2-5; 12 bases agree with TRBD2. V shed 8 bases and J 5 bases; nucleotides not matched to a gene: 6. The CDR3 spans 14 residues. Germline CDR1 reads MDHEN; CDR2 reads SYDVKM.

CDR3 bases: TGTGCCAGCAGTTACCGGGGAGGTGGCTACACCTTC. Translating it yields CASSYRGGGYTF. The chain combines TRBV6-5 with TRBJ1-2; no firm D call. Germline V gene sequence: CDR1 MNHEY, CDR2 SVGAGI. The CDR3 runs to 12 residues. Deletions cut 2 bases from V and 7 bases from J, with 8 bases between.

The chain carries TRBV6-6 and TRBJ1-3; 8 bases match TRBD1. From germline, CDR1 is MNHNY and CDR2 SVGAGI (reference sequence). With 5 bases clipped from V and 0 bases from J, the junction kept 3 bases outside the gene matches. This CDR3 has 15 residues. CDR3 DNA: TGTGCCAGCAGTCAACAGGGGGGCTCTGGAAACACCATATATTTT. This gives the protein CASSQQGGSGNTIYF.

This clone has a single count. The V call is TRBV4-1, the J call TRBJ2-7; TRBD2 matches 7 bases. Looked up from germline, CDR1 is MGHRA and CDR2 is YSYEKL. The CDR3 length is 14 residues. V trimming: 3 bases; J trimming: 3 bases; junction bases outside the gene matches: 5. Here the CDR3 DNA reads TGCGCCAGCAGCCAGCCGGGACTAAGCTACGAGCAGTACTTC. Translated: CASSQPGLSYEQYF.

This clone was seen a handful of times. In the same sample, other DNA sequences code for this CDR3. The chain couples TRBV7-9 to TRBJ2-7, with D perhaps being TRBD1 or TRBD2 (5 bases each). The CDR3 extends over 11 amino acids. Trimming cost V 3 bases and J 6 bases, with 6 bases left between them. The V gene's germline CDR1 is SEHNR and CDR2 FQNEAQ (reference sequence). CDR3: CASSFGGEQYF. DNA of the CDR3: TGTGCCAGCAGCTTTGGGGGCGAGCAGTACTTC.

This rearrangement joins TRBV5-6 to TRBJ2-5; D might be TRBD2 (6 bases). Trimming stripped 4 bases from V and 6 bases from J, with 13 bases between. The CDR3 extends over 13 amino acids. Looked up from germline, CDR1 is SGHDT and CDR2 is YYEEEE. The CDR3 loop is CASSEDGGKTQYF. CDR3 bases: TGTGCCAGCAGCGAGGACGGCGGGAAGACCCAGTACTTC.

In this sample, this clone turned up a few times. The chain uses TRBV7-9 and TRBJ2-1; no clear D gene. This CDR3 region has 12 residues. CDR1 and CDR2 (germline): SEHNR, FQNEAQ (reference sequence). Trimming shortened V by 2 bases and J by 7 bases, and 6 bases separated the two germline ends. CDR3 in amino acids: CASSLSGNEQFF. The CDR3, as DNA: TGTGCCAGCAGCTTATCAGGTAATGAGCAGTTCTTC.

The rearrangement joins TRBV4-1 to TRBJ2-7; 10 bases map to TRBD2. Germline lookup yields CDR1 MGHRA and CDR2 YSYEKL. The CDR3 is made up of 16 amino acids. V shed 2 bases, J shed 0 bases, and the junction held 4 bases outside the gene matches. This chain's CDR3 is CASSQHSGRSSYEQYF. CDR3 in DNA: TGCGCCAGCAGCCAACATAGCGGGAGGAGCTCCTACGAGCAGTACTTC.

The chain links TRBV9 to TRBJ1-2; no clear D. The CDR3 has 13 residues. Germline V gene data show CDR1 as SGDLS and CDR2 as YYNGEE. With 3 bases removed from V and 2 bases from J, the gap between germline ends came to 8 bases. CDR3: CASSGLGNYGYTF. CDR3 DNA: TGTGCCAGCAGCGGGCTAGGGAACTATGGCTACACCTTC.

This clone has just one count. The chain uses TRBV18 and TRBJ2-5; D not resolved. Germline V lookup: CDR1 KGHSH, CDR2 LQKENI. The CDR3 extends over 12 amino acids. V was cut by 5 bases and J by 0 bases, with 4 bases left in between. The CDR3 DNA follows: TGTGCCAGCTCAACATACCAAGAGACCCAGTACTTC. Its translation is CASSTYQETQYF.

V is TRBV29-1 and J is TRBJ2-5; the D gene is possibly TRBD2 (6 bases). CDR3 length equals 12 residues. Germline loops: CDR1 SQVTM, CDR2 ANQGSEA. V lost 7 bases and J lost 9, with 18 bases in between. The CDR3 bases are TGCAGCGGGATGGGGGTTCCGGGGGCCCAGTACTTC. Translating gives CSGMGVPGAQYF.

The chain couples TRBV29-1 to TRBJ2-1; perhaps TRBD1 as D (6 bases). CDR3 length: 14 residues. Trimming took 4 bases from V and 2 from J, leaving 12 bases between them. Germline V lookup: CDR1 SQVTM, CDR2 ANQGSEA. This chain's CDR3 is CSVVGQGTYNEQFF. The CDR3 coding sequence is TGCAGCGTTGTTGGCCAGGGGACCTACAATGAGCAGTTCTTC.

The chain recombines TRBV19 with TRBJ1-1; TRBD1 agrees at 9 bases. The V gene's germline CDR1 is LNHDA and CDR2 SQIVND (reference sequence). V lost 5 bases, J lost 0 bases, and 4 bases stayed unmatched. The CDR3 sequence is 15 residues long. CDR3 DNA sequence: TGTGCCAGTAGTTGGGGGACAGGGATGAACACTGAAGCTTTCTTT. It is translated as CASSWGTGMNTEAFF.

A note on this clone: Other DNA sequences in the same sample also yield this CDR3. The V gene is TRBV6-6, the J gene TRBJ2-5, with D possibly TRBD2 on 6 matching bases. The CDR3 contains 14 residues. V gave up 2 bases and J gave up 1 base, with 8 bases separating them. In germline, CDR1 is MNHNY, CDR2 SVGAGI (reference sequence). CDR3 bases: TGTGCCAGCAGTTACGGGGGGAGCCAAGAGACCCAGTACTTC. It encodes CASSYGGSQETQYF.

CDR3 in amino acids: CASSLASTNIQYF. The CDR3 DNA sequence: TGTGCCAGCAGCTTAGCCTCGACAAACATTCAGTACTTC. This chain joins TRBV7-9 and TRBJ2-4; no clear D gene. The length of the CDR3 is 13 residues. The V and J ends lost 0 bases and 6 bases respectively, with 6 bases between them. The germline V gene encodes CDR1 SEHNR and CDR2 FQNEAQ (reference sequence).

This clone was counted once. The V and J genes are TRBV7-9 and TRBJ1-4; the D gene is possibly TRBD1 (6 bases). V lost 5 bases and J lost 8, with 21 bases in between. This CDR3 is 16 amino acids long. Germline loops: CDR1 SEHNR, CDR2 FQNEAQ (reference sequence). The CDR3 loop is CASSPRSAGVLEKLFF. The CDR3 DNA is TGTGCCAGCAGCCCCCGTAGCGCAGGGGTTCTGGAAAAACTGTTTTTT.

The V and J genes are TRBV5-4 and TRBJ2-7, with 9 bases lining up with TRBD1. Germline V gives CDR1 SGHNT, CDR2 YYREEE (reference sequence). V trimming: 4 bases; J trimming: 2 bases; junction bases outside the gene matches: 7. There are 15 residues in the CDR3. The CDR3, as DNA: TGTGCCAGCAGCACCGGGACAGGGAAAACCTACGAGCAGTACTTC. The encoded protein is CASSTGTGKTYEQYF.

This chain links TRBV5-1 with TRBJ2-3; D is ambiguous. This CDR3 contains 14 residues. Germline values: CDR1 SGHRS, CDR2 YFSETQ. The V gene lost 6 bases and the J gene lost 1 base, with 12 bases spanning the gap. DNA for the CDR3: TGCGCCAGCAAGGGCCAGACCGGCACAGATACGCAGTATTTT. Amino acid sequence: CASKGQTGTDTQYF. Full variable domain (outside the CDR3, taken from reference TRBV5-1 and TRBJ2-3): KAGVTQTPRYLIKTRGQQVTLSCSPISGHRSVSWYQQTPGQGLQFLFEYFSETQRNKGNFPGRFSGRQFSNSRSEMNVSTLELGDSALYLCASKGQTGTDTQYFGPGTRLTVL.

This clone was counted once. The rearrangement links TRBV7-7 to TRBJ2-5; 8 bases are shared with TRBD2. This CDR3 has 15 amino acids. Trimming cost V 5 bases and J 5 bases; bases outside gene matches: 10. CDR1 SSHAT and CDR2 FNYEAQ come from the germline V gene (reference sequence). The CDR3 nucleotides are TGTGCCAGCAGCCCCCAGCCTACGGGGGGGGAGACCCAGTACTTC. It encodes CASSPQPTGGETQYF.

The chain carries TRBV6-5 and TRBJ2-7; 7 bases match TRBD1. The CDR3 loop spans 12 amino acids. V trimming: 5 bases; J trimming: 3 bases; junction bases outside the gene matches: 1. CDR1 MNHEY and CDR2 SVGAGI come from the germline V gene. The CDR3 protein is CASSRTGYEQYF. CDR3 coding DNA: TGTGCCAGCAGTCGGACAGGCTACGAGCAGTACTTC.

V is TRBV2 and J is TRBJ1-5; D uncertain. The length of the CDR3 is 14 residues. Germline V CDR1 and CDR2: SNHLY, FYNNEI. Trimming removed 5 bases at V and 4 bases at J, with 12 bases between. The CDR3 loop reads CASSSKSQNQPQHF. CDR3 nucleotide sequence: TGTGCCAGCAGTAGTAAAAGTCAAAATCAGCCCCAGCATTTT.

This CDR3 reads CASSLNSGVGTNYGYTF. CDR3 bases: TGCGCCAGCAGCTTGAACAGTGGCGTTGGGACTAACTATGGCTACACCTTC. J is TRBJ1-2 and V is TRBV5-1, with D hard to call. Germline V CDR1 and CDR2: SGHRS, YFSETQ. This CDR3 region has 17 residues. V was trimmed by 1 base and J by 0 bases, leaving 16 bases between them.

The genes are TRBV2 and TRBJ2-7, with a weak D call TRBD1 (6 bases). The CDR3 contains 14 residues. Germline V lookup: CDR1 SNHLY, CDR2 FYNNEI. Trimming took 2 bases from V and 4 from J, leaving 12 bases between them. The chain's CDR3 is CASSERNRAYEQYF. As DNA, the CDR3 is TGTGCCAGCAGTGAAAGAAACAGGGCATACGAGCAGTACTTC.